These 18 T cell receptor beta chains were sequenced from one sample in a study of cytomegalovirus exposure and HLA in healthy donors. Researchers ran the PCR with 60 Vbeta and 13 Jbeta primers. Clones were read by immunoSEQ multiplex PCR, and TCRdb kept only the in-frame ones, dropping some. The sample consists of 150,000 or so clones, more than 75% of them appearing once. Source material: PBMCs. The receptors originated from a woman in her 40s in good health and CMV-seropositive.

This chain links TRBV18 with TRBJ1-2; no clear D. The CDR3 is 13 amino acids. Trimming left V 3 bases short and J 3 bases short, with 8 bases between. Germline CDR1 KGHSH, CDR2 LQKENI. CDR3 bases: TGTGCCAGCTCACCGGACTTTGACTATGGCTACACCTTC. Translation: CASSPDFDYGYTF.

This clone was seen a single time. J is TRBJ1-2 and V is TRBV21-1; the table's D gene call, TRBD1, was not cross checked with the DNA. TRBV21-1 is a recognized pseudogene. CDR3 length: 15 residues. CDR3 coding DNA: TGTGCCAGCAGCAAAGAGGAAGGTACAGAGAATGGCTACACCTTC. Translating it yields CASSKEEGTENGYTF.

The rearrangement links TRBV19 to TRBJ1-2, with 9 bases aligning to TRBD1. V trimming: 3 bases; J trimming: 4 bases; junction bases outside the gene matches: 3. CDR3 size: 14 residues. Germline lookup yields CDR1 LNHDA and CDR2 SQIVND (reference sequence). For the CDR3, the DNA is TGTGCCAGTAGTATCGGACAGGGGATCTATGGCTACACCTTC. This codes for CASSIGQGIYGYTF.

Only a few counts were recorded for this clone. The J gene is TRBJ2-1, the V gene TRBV11-3, with 10 nucleotides matching TRBD2. The CDR3 is 15 residues long. Trimming took 5 bases from V and 2 from J; bases not matched to a gene: 3. CDR1 and CDR2 from the germline V gene are SGHNT and YENEEA. In nucleotides, the CDR3 is TGTGCCAGCAGCGCAAGCGGGAGGGCCTACAATGAGCAGTTCTTC. This encodes CASSASGRAYNEQFF.

The CDR3 here is CASSRDRGLETQYF. In nucleotides, the CDR3 is TGTGCCAGCTCACGGGACAGGGGGTTAGAGACCCAGTACTTC. The V gene is TRBV18, the J gene TRBJ2-5; 11 positions agree with TRBD1. CDR1 and CDR2 from the germline V gene are KGHSH and LQKENI. This CDR3 is built from 14 residues. V lost 4 bases to trimming and J lost 4 bases; unmatched junction nucleotides: 2.

This clone has a handful of counts. V is TRBV4-2 and J is TRBJ2-3; 7 nucleotides agree with TRBD2. V lost 3 bases to trimming and J lost 5 bases; unmatched junction nucleotides: 8. The CDR3 length is 15 residues. Germline V gives CDR1 LGHNA, CDR2 YNFKEQ. The CDR3 bases are TGTGCCAGCAGCCAGGGAGGGCCGGGTGGAGATACGCAGTATTTT. Its translation: CASSQGGPGGDTQYF.

The chain recombines TRBV28 with TRBJ1-5, with no clear D. V lost 3 bases and J lost 1, with 4 bases in between. The germline gives CDR1 MDHEN, CDR2 SYDVKM. CDR3 size: 13 residues. The CDR3 DNA is TGTGCCAGCAGTTTCCAGAGCAATCAGCCCCAGCATTTT. Translated, it gives CASSFQSNQPQHF.

The J gene is TRBJ1-2, the V gene TRBV5-1; 8 nucleotides agree with TRBD1. CDR1 is SGHRS and CDR2 is YFSETQ in the germline V gene. Losses at the gene ends were 0 bases for V and 6 bases for J; bases not matched to a gene: 10. The CDR3 extends over 16 amino acids. CDR3 residues: CASSLGVRTGNNGYTF. The CDR3 DNA sequence: TGCGCCAGCAGCTTGGGTGTGAGGACAGGGAACAATGGCTACACCTTC.

The V call is TRBV18, the J call TRBJ2-5; 8 bases map to TRBD1. J was trimmed by 5 bases and V by 3 bases; bases with no gene match: 5. The CDR3 has 14 amino acids. CDR1 is KGHSH, CDR2 LQKENI, per germline. The CDR3 nucleotides are TGTGCCAGCTCACCTGGACAGGGATTGGAGACCCAGTACTTC. Encoded protein: CASSPGQGLETQYF.

Turning to this clone: Other nucleotide sequences from this sample produce the same CDR3. V gene TRBV29-1 combines with J gene TRBJ2-3, with D perhaps TRBD2 (5 bases). This CDR3 is built from 13 residues. With 6 bases removed from V and 3 bases from J, the gap between germline ends came to 13 bases. Looked up from germline, CDR1 is SQVTM and CDR2 is ANQGSEA. DNA for the CDR3: TGCAGCGTCCGGACCTCGGGAACAGATACGCAGTATTTT. This encodes CSVRTSGTDTQYF.

This chain joins TRBV13 and TRBJ2-5, with D perhaps matching TRBD1 (5 bases). The CDR3 is 15 amino acids. Between the trimmed V and J ends, which lost 5 bases and 5 bases, there was a span of 18 bases. Germline values: CDR1 PRHDT, CDR2 FYEKMQ (reference sequence). DNA of the CDR3: TGTGCCAGCAGCCAAAGGACACCCCGCCAGGAGACCCAGTACTTC. Its translation: CASSQRTPRQETQYF.

The J gene is TRBJ2-5, the V gene TRBV5-1, with 11 bases that match TRBD2. The J call is doubtful: the DNA matches TRBJ2-7 better. The CDR3 is 18 amino acids. From germline, CDR1 is SGHRS and CDR2 YFSETQ. The CDR3 region is CASSLAATSGSVNYEQYF. The CDR3 DNA sequence: TGCGCCAGCAGCTTGGCCGCAACTAGCGGGAGCGTCAACTACGAGCAGTACTTC.

This clone was recorded a few times. The chain uses TRBV6-6 and TRBJ1-5, with D uncertain. Germline V gives CDR1 MNHNY, CDR2 SVGAGI (reference sequence). The V end lost 5 bases, the J end lost 4 bases, and 9 bases lay between the germline ends. CDR3 length: 13 amino acids. CDR3 region: CASSPDWNQPQHF. As DNA, the CDR3 is TGTGCCAGCAGTCCGGACTGGAATCAGCCCCAGCATTTT.

Only a few counts were recorded for this clone. The chain joins TRBV5-6 to TRBJ2-1; D gene unclear. Trimming took off 0 bases at V and 5 bases at J, with 6 bases between the two ends. The germline gives CDR1 SGHDT, CDR2 YYEEEE. This CDR3 is built from 13 residues. CDR3: CASSLDSHNEQFF. The CDR3 region has the DNA TGTGCCAGCAGCTTGGATAGTCACAATGAGCAGTTCTTC.

The chain has TRBV7-8 and TRBJ1-3; no clear D gene. There are 17 residues in the CDR3. Germline assignment: CDR1 SGHVS and CDR2 FQNEAQ. The V gene lost 5 bases and the J gene lost 0 bases, with 17 bases spanning the gap. In DNA form, the CDR3 reads TGTGCCAGCAGCGCGGGCGGGAGCTACGCCTCTGGAAACACCATATATTTT. It translates to CASSAGGSYASGNTIYF.

The V call is TRBV30, the J call TRBJ2-5; D call uncertain. The J call is uncertain, as TRBJ2-7 better fits the DNA end. Germline-derived CDR1 and CDR2 are GTSNPN and SVGIG (reference sequence). The CDR3 covers 13 residues. This CDR3 is CAWNPRFSYEQYF. CDR3 bases: TGTGCCTGGAATCCCCGGTTCTCCTACGAGCAGTACTTC.

The chain employs TRBV7-9 and TRBJ1-1; no firm D call. The length of the CDR3 is 14 residues. Per germline, CDR1 SEHNR and CDR2 FQNEAQ (reference sequence). V gave up 1 base and J gave up 4 bases, with 10 bases separating them. The CDR3 coding sequence is TGTGCCAGCAGCTTAGGACGCGGCCTCACTGAAGCTTTCTTT. It is translated as CASSLGRGLTEAFF.

The chain joins TRBV27 to TRBJ2-3; 9 bases map to TRBD1. The CDR3 is 15 residues long. The V and J ends lost 2 bases and 5 bases, in that order; junction bases with no gene match: 5. Germline V gives CDR1 MNHEY, CDR2 SMNVEV (reference sequence). The DNA for the CDR3 is TGTGCCAGCAGTTTAATGGGACAGGGATTAGATACGCAGTATTTT. Protein product: CASSLMGQGLDTQYF.